This TCR beta chain derives from a study of T cells in Graves' hyperthyroidism and ophthalmopathy. Amplification yielded TCR beta CDR3 regions, with RNA transcripts as the source. Using the HTBI primer set, a first-round RT-PCR was run on the TCR CDR3. From the multiplex PCR reads, TCRdb called clonotypes with MiXCR, one entry per CDR3 protein. The data show hundreds of thousands of distinct CDR3 sequences, 30% to 40% seen once. The CDR3 totals 15 residues. Looked up from germline, CDR1 is WSHSY and CDR2 is SAAADI. V was cut by 0 bases and J by 6 bases, with 14 bases left in between. The chain joins TRBV10-2 to TRBJ1-2; weak D call: TRBD1 (5 bases). The sequenced sample was blood. This receptor was identified in a woman aged 40 to 50 with Graves' hyperthyroidism. Here the CDR3 DNA reads TGCGCCAGCAGTGAGTCCCAGAGGGGTTTTGATGGCTACACCTTC. As protein: CASSESQRGFDGYTF.